Sequencing of this TCR beta chain was carried out in a study of cytomegalovirus exposure and HLA in healthy donors. The wider study: A later analysis reported the same platform for the roughly 120 validation repertoires and the 500 to 700 first-cohort repertoires. Notes on the study in general: For most TCR sequences rarity was the rule, although some public TCRs occurred in many donors. Overall, around 160 TCR beta chains were annotated as cytomegalovirus-associated. Cytomegalovirus status was reportedly diagnosed by the classifier with high sensitivity and specificity.

About this clone: The antigen remains undetermined.

Libraries were prepared by immunoSEQ multiplex PCR; TCRdb keeps only in-frame clonotypes and omits some of them. The sample lists around 86,000 clones, about 94% occurring once. CDR1 GTSNPN and CDR2 SVGIG come from the germline V gene (reference sequence). The CDR3 extends over 16 amino acids. Trimming took 5 bases from V and 8 from J; bases not matched to a gene: 19. Sequencing was done on a sample of PBMCs. The sequence was obtained from a woman in her thirties in good health and CMV-seropositive. The chain joins TRBV30 to TRBJ1-2; 8 nucleotides match TRBD1. CDR3 bases: TGTGCCTGGGAGTGGAGTGTGGCTCAGGGGGCTTTCGGCTACACCTTC. Amino acids: CAWEWSVAQGAFGYTF. Using reference TRBV30 and TRBJ1-2 for the parts outside the CDR3, the full variable domain is SQTIHQWPATLVQPVGSPLSLECTVEGTSNPNLYWYRQAAGRGLQLLFYSVGIGQISSEVPQNLSASRPQDRQFILSSKKLLLSDSGFYLCAWEWSVAQGAFGYTFGSGTRLTVV.